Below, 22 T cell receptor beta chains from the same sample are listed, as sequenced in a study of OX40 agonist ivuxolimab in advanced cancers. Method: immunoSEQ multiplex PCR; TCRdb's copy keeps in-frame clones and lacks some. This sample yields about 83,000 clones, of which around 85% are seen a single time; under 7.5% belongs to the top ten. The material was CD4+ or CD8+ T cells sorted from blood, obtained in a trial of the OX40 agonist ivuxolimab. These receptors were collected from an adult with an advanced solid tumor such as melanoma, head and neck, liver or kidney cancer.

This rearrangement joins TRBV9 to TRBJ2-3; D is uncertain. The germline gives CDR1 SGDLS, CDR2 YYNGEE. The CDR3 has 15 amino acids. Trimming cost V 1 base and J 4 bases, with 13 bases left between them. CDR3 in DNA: TGTGCCAGCAGCGTAAAGCTAGATGAGGCAGATACGCAGTATTTT. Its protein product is CASSVKLDEADTQYF.

This chain's CDR3 is CASSSRRGPLITQYF. In nucleotides, the CDR3 is TGTGCCAGCAGCTCCCGGAGGGGGCCCCTTATAACGCAGTATTTT. This sequence joins TRBV7-2 and TRBJ2-3, with D maybe TRBD1 (7 bases). Germline CDR1 reads SGHTA; CDR2 reads FQGNSA. The CDR3 spans 15 residues. V lost 4 bases and J lost 9, with 20 bases in between.

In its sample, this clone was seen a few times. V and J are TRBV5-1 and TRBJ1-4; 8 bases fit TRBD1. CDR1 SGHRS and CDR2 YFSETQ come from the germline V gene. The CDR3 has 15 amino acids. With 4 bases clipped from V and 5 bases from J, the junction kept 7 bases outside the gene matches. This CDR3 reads CASSHRGGLNEKLFF. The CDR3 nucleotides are TGCGCCAGCAGCCACAGGGGGGGACTGAATGAAAAACTGTTTTTT. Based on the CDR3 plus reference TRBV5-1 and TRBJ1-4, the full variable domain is KAGVTQTPRYLIKTRGQQVTLSCSPISGHRSVSWYQQTPGQGLQFLFEYFSETQRNKGNFPGRFSGRQFSNSRSEMNVSTLELGDSALYLCASSHRGGLNEKLFFGSGTQLSVL.

The CDR3 DNA follows: TGCGCCAGCAGCTTGGTTCAGGGGGCCGGCACTGAAGCTTTCTTT. Amino acid sequence: CASSLVQGAGTEAFF. The genes are TRBV5-1 and TRBJ1-1; 8 bases fit TRBD1. The V gene's germline CDR1 is SGHRS and CDR2 YFSETQ. The CDR3 runs 15 residues. With V trimmed by 0 bases and J by 4 bases, 5 bases remained unmatched. Combining the CDR3 with reference TRBV5-1 and TRBJ1-1 gives the whole variable domain KAGVTQTPRYLIKTRGQQVTLSCSPISGHRSVSWYQQTPGQGLQFLFEYFSETQRNKGNFPGRFSGRQFSNSRSEMNVSTLELGDSALYLCASSLVQGAGTEAFFGQGTRLTVV.

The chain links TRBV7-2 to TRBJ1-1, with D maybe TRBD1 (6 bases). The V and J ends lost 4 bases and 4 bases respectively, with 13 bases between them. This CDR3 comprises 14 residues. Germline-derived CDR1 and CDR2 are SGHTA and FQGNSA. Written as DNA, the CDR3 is TGTGCCAGCAGCTCCACAGGGAGGCCCACTGAAGCTTTCTTT. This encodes CASSSTGRPTEAFF.

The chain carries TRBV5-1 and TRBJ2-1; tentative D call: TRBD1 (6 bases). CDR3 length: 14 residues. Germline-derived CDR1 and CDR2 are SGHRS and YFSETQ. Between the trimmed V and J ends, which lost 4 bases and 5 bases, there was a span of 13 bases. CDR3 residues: CASSPGTSNNEQFF. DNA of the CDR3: TGCGCCAGCAGCCCCGGGACATCCAACAATGAGCAGTTCTTC.

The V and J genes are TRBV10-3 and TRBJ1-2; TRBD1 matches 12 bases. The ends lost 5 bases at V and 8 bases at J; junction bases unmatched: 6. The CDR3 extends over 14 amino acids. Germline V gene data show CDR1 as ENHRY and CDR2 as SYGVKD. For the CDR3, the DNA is TGTGCCATCAGTAAGGGACAGGGGGCCCGGGGCTACACCTTC. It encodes CAISKGQGARGYTF.

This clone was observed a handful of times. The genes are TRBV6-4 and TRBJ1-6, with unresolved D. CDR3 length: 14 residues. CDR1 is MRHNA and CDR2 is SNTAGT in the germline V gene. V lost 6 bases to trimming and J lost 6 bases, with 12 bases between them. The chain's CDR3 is CASRAEGGNSPLHF. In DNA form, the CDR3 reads TGTGCCAGCAGAGCGGAGGGTGGTAATTCACCCCTCCACTTT.

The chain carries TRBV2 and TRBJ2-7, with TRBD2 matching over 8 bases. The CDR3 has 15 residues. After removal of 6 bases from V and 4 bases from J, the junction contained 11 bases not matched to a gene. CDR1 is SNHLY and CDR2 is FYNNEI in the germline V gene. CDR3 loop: CASRRDLAGGYEQYF. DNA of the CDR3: TGTGCCAGCAGGCGTGATCTAGCGGGTGGTTACGAGCAGTACTTC.

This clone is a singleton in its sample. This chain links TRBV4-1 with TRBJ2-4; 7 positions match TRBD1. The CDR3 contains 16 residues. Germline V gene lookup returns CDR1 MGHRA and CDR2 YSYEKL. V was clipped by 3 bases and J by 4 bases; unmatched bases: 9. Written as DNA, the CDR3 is TGCGCCAGCAGCCAGACAGGGCCTCTTGTTAAAAACATTCAGTACTTC. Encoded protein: CASSQTGPLVKNIQYF.

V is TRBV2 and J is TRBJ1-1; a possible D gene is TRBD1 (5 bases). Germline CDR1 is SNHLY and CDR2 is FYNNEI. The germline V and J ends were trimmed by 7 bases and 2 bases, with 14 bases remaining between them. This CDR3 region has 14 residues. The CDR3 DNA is TGTGCCAGCACCCTGGGACGGGGAAACACTGAAGCTTTCTTT. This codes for CASTLGRGNTEAFF.

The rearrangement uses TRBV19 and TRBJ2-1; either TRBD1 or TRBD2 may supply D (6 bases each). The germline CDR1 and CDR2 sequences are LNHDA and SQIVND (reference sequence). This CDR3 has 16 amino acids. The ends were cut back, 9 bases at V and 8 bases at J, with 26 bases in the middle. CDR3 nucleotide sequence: TGTGCCAGCGGCGGTATCTGGGCAGGGGAGGTTCATGAGCAGTTCTTC. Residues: CASGGIWAGEVHEQFF.

Here the CDR3 reads CASPAQSQYF. CDR3 DNA: TGTGCCAGCCCGGCCCAGAGTCAGTATTTT. The rearrangement joins TRBV21-1 to TRBJ2-3. TRBV21-1 is labeled a pseudogene. The CDR3 runs 10 residues.

For the CDR3, the DNA is TGTGCCAGTAGTATGAGGGTTCTCTATGGCTACACCTTC. Translation gives CASSMRVLYGYTF. The chain links TRBV19 to TRBJ1-2; unclear D gene. Germline V gene lookup returns CDR1 LNHDA and CDR2 SQIVND (reference sequence). Trimming shortened V by 3 bases and J by 4 bases, and 9 bases separated the two germline ends. This CDR3 comprises 13 residues.

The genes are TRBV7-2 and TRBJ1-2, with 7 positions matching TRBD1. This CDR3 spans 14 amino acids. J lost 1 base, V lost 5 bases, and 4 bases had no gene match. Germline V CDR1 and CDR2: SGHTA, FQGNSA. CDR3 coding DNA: TGTGCCAGCAGCGGACAGGCGGGTAACTATGGCTACACCTTC. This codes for CASSGQAGNYGYTF.

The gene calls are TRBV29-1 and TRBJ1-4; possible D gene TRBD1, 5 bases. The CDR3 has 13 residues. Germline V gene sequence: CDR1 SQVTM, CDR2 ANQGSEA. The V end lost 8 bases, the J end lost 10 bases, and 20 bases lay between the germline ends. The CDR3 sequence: CSFGLTSGGKLFF. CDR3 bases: TGCAGCTTTGGTCTCACCTCGGGGGGAAAACTGTTTTTT.

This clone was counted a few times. DNA of the CDR3: TGTGCCAGCAGCTTAAGCAATCAGCCCCAGCATTTT. Its translation: CASSLSNQPQHF. The V gene is TRBV7-2, the J gene TRBJ1-5; D gene ambiguous. The CDR3 contains 12 residues. Per the germline V gene, CDR1 is SGHTA and CDR2 is FQGNSA. V dropped 2 bases and J dropped 1 base, with 0 bases sitting between them.

Here the CDR3 DNA reads TGTGCCAGCCGTCAGACTAGTGGTGAGCAGTTCTTC. It codes for CASRQTSGEQFF. The chain combines TRBV6-4 with TRBJ2-1; D might be TRBD2 (6 bases). Germline V gives CDR1 MRHNA, CDR2 SNTAGT. The V end lost 8 bases, the J end lost 9 bases, and 14 bases lay between the germline ends. The CDR3 runs to 12 residues.

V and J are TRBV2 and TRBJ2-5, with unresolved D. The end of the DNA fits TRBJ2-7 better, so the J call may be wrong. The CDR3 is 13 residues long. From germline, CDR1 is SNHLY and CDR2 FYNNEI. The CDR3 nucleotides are TGTGCCAGCAGTGACATCAGCTCCTACGAGCAGTACTTC. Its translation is CASSDISSYEQYF.

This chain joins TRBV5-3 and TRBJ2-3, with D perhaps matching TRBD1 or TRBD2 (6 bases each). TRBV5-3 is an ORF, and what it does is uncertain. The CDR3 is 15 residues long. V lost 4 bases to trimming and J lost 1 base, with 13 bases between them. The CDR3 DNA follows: TGTGCCAGAAGCGCGGGACACCTCGGCACAGATACGCAGTATTTT. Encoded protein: CARSAGHLGTDTQYF.

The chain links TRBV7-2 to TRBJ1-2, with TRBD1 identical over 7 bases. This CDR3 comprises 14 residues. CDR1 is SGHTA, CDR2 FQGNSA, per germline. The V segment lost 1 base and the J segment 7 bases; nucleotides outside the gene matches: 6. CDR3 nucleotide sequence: TGTGCCAGCAGCTTAGTCGGGTCAGGGGGTGGCTACACCTTC. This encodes CASSLVGSGGGYTF.

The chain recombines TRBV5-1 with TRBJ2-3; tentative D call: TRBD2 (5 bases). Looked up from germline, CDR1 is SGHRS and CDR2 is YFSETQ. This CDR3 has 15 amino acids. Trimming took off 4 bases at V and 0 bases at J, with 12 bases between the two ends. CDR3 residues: CASSPLGGSTDTQYF. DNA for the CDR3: TGCGCCAGCAGCCCATTGGGCGGGAGCACAGATACGCAGTATTTT.